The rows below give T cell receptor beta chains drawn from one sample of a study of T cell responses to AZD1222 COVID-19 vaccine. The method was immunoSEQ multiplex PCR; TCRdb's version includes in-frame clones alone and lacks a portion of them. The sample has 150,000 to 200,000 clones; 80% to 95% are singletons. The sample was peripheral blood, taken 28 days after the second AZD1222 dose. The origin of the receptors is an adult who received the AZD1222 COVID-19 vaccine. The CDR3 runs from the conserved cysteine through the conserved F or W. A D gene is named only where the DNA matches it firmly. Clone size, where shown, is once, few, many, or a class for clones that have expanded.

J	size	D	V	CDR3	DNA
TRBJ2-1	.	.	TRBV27	CASSFGFSAGRYNEQFF	TGTGCCAGCAGTTTTGGTTTTTCGGCGGGGCGTTACAATGAGCAGTTCTTC
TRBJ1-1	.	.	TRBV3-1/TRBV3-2	CASSQDSRMRRVAFF	TGTGCCAGCAGCCAAGATTCCCGCATGAGGCGGGTCGCTTTCTTT
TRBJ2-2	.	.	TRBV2	CASIKGRNTGELFF	TGTGCCAGCATTAAGGGAAGGAACACCGGGGAGCTGTTTTTT
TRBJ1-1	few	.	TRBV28	CASSLVDLNTEAFF	TGTGCCAGCAGTTTGGTGGACCTGAACACTGAAGCTTTCTTT
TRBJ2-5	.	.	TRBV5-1	CASSPEPRGEGGETQYF	TGCGCCAGCAGCCCGGAACCTAGGGGGGAAGGGGGAGAGACCCAGTACTTC
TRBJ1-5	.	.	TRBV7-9	CASSFGTSNQPQHF	TGTGCCAGCAGCTTTGGGACTAGCAATCAGCCCCAGCATTTT
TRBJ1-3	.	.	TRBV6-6	CASSSPTEPSGNTIYF	TGTGCCAGCAGTAGCCCGACAGAGCCCTCTGGAAACACCATATATTTT
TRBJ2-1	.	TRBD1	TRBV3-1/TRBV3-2	CASSQNTGGFGNEQFF	TGTGCCAGCAGCCAAAATACAGGGGGCTTTGGTAATGAGCAGTTCTTC
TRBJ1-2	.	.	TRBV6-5	CATRRREGNYGYTF	TGTGCCACCAGACGCAGGGAGGGTAACTATGGCTACACCTTC
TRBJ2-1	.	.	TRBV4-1	CASSQVASRGGDEQFF	TGCGCCAGCAGCCAAGTGGCCTCCAGAGGGGGTGATGAGCAGTTCTTC
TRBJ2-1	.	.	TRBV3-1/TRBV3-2	CASSQDHGRVPQFF	TGTGCCAGCAGCCAAGATCATGGCAGGGTCCCGCAGTTCTTC
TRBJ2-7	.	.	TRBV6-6	CASSTYSTLYEQYF	TGTGCCAGCAGTACATACTCAACATTGTACGAGCAGTACTTC
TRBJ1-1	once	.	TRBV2	CASRLGGFTEAFF	TGTGCCAGCAGGTTGGGGGGGTTCACTGAAGCTTTCTTT
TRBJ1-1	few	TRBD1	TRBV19	CASSGAGQENTEAFF	TGTGCCAGTAGTGGGGCGGGACAGGAGAACACTGAAGCTTTCTTT
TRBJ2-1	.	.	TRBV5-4	CASSLRGWGNEQFF	TGTGCCAGCAGCTTAAGGGGGTGGGGCAATGAGCAGTTCTTC
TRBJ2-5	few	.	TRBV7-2	CASGQRETQYF	TGTGCCAGCGGACAACGGGAGACCCAGTACTTC
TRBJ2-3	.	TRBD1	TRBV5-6	CASSAPRDRGFTDTQYF	TGTGCCAGCAGCGCCCCTCGGGACAGGGGTTTCACAGATACGCAGTATTTT
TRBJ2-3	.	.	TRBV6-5	CASSYWGTTDTQYF	TGTGCCAGCAGTTATTGGGGGACCACAGATACGCAGTATTTT
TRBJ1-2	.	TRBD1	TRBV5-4	CASSVDRGRGYTF	TGTGCCAGCAGCGTGGACAGGGGGCGCGGCTACACCTTC
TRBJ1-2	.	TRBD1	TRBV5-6	CASTVRDSYYGYTF	TGTGCCAGCACCGTACGGGACAGCTACTATGGCTACACCTTC
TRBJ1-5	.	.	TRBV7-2	CASSPKGGSNQPQHF	TGTGCCAGCAGCCCCAAGGGGGGGAGCAATCAGCCCCAGCATTTT
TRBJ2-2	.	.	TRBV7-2	CASSLLSWELFF	TGTGCCAGCAGCTTACTGAGTTGGGAGCTGTTTTTT
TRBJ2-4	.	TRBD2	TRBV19	CASSIFTSDRNIQYF	TGTGCCAGTAGTATTTTTACTAGCGATCGAAACATTCAGTACTTC
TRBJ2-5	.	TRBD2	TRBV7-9	CASSRIAGAETQYF	TGTGCCAGCAGCCGTATAGCGGGGGCAGAGACCCAGTACTTC
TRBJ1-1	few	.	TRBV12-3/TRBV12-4	CATFGPYTEAFF	TGTGCCACCTTCGGACCCTACACTGAAGCTTTCTTT
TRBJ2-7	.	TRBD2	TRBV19	CASSILASGTIYEQYF	TGTGCCAGTAGTATATTGGCTAGCGGGACTATTTACGAGCAGTACTTC
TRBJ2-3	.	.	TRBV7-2	CASSPTRVRTDTQYF	TGTGCCAGCAGCCCCACCCGAGTGAGAACAGATACGCAGTATTTT
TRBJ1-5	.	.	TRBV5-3	CARSFAAEGSKNNQPQHF	TGTGCCAGAAGCTTTGCCGCGGAGGGGAGTAAGAACAATCAGCCCCAGCATTTT
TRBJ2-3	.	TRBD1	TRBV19	CASSITGGHTDTQYF	TGTGCCAGTAGTATTACAGGGGGACACACAGATACGCAGTATTTT
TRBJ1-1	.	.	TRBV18	CATSGPNTEAFF	TGTGCCACCTCGGGGCCGAACACTGAAGCTTTCTTT
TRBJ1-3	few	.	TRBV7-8	CASSQSFLGGSRNTIYF	TGTGCCAGCAGCCAATCCTTCCTTGGGGGTTCACGAAACACCATATATTTT
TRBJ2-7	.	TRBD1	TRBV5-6	CASSRGQGVGYEQYF	TGTGCCAGCAGCCGGGGACAGGGGGTTGGCTACGAGCAGTACTTC
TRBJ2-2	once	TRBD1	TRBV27	CASTSGTAGELFF	TGTGCCAGCACCTCGGGGACAGCCGGGGAGCTGTTTTTT
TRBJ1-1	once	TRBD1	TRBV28	CASSPRTGAYRPDSPVNTEAFF	TGTGCCAGCAGTCCTCGGACAGGGGCCTACAGACCAGACAGTCCAGTGAACACTGAAGCTTTCTTT
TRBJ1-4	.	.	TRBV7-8	CASRRQGNNEKLFF	TGTGCCAGCAGGCGGCAGGGTAATAATGAAAAACTGTTTTTT
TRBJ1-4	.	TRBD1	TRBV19	CASSASTGFNEKLFF	TGTGCCAGTAGTGCCTCGACAGGGTTTAATGAAAAACTGTTTTTT
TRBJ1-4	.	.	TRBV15	CATSSDRGRGDDEKLFF	TGTGCCACCAGCAGTGACCGCGGACGGGGGGATGATGAAAAACTGTTTTTT
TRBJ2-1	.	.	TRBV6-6	CASSPHHNEQFF	TGTGCCAGCAGTCCTCACCACAATGAGCAGTTCTTC